The rows below give T cell receptor beta chains drawn from one sample of a study of cytomegalovirus exposure and HLA in healthy donors. Assay: immunoSEQ multiplex PCR; the TCRdb copy retains only in-frame clones and omits some. The sample includes 200,000 to 250,000 clones, about 75% of them seen just once. The specimen sequenced was PBMCs. The receptors shown here come from a woman aged 25 to 45 in good health and CMV-seronegative. The CDR3 runs from the conserved cysteine through the conserved F or W. D genes are given only for firm matches. Part of the rows lack a size; the others show once, few, many or a class for expanded clones.

CDR3 protein	CDR3 DNA	D gene	J gene	clone size	V gene
CASSQDTGSEQYF	TGTGCCAGCAGCCAAGATACGGGGAGCGAGCAGTACTTC	-	TRBJ2-7	-	TRBV4-2
CTSSGLAGWEEETQYF	TGCACCAGCAGCGGACTAGCGGGATGGGAAGAAGAGACCCAGTACTTC	-	TRBJ2-5	-	TRBV1
CASSGQRGAATDTQYF	TGTGCCAGCAGCGGACAGCGGGGGGCCGCGACAGATACGCAGTATTTT	TRBD2	TRBJ2-3	-	TRBV9
CASSRDKKETQYF	TGTGCCAGCAGCAGGGACAAGAAAGAGACCCAGTACTTC	-	TRBJ2-5	-	TRBV4-2
CASSELGGEANSPLHF	TGTGCCAGCAGTGAACTAGGTGGAGAGGCTAATTCACCCCTCCACTTT	-	TRBJ1-6	few	TRBV6-1
CASQIDSGGPLSGELFF	TGTGCCAGCCAGATCGATTCGGGGGGCCCCTTGAGCGGGGAGCTGTTTTTT	-	TRBJ2-2	-	TRBV11-3
CASSLGQIATNEKLFF	TGCGCCAGCAGCCTGGGACAGATCGCAACTAATGAAAAACTGTTTTTT	TRBD1	TRBJ1-4	-	TRBV5-1
CASSPTRNTDTDTQYF	TGTGCCAGCTCACCAACCAGGAACACAGACACAGATACGCAGTATTTT	-	TRBJ2-3	few	TRBV18
CSSSSREGWNYGYTF	TGTTCCAGCAGCTCCCGTGAGGGATGGAACTATGGCTACACCTTC	-	TRBJ1-2	-	TRBV7-9
CASSPRGGPPYNEQFF	TGTGCCAGCAGCCCCCGGGGTGGTCCCCCCTACAATGAGCAGTTCTTC	-	TRBJ2-1	-	TRBV5-4
CASSLEDGDTQYF	TGTGCCAGCTCGCTAGAAGATGGAGATACGCAGTATTTT	-	TRBJ2-3	-	TRBV18
CASSVGGAAGDTQYF	TGTGCCAGTAGTGTGGGGGGGGCCGCCGGGGATACGCAGTATTTT	-	TRBJ2-3	-	TRBV19
CASSYSPSGRFGEQFF	TGTGCCAGCAGTTACTCGCCTAGCGGGAGATTTGGTGAGCAGTTCTTC	TRBD2	TRBJ2-1	once	TRBV6-5
CASSSQVNYGYTF	TGTGCCAGCAGCTCACAGGTTAACTATGGCTACACCTTC	-	TRBJ1-2	-	TRBV5-8
CASSLTVNTEAFF	TGTGCCAGCAGCTTAACGGTGAACACTGAAGCTTTCTTT	-	TRBJ1-1	few	TRBV4-2
CASSADRGRIGELFF	TGTGCCAGCAGCGCAGACAGGGGGCGGATCGGGGAGCTGTTTTTT	TRBD1	TRBJ2-2	once	TRBV11-2
CASSLDGTDYGYTF	TGTGCCAGCAGCTTAGATGGGACAGATTATGGCTACACCTTC	TRBD1	TRBJ1-2	-	TRBV7-2
CASSLSAGNSGANVLTF	TGCGCCAGCAGCTTGTCAGCAGGGAATTCCGGGGCCAACGTCCTGACTTTC	-	TRBJ2-6	-	TRBV5-1
CASSLRDKGLPTIYF	TGTGCCAGCAGCCTCCGGGACAAGGGCCTACCGACCATATATTTT	-	TRBJ1-3	-	TRBV9
CASSLKYSGNQPQHF	TGTGCCAGCAGTTTAAAATATAGTGGCAATCAGCCCCAGCATTTT	-	TRBJ1-5	few	TRBV27
CASKSQGPGSSTDTQYF	TGTGCCAGTAAATCCCAGGGGCCTGGATCTAGCACAGATACGCAGTATTTT	-	TRBJ2-3	-	TRBV19
CASSPRDRGNQPQHF	TGTGCCAGTAGCCCCCGGGACAGGGGAAATCAGCCCCAGCATTTT	TRBD1	TRBJ1-5	-	TRBV19
CATARGDGYTF	TGTGCCACGGCAAGGGGCGATGGCTACACCTTC	-	TRBJ1-2	-	TRBV6-6
CASGKQGAGYEAFF	TGTGCTAGTGGTAAACAGGGGGCTGGTTATGAAGCTTTCTTT	TRBD1	TRBJ1-1	-	TRBV12-5
CASSLTGWDTEAFF	TGTGCCAGCAGCCTGACAGGGTGGGACACTGAAGCTTTCTTT	TRBD1	TRBJ1-1	-	TRBV5-6
CASSKGHLSYEQYF	TGTGCCAGCAGCAAAGGACACCTCTCCTACGAGCAGTACTTC	-	TRBJ2-7	once	TRBV7-6
CASSAGPTGNTEAFF	TGTGCCAGTAGTGCCGGACCGACAGGGAACACTGAAGCTTTCTTT	-	TRBJ1-1	-	TRBV19
CASSRGTGTTYEQYF	TGTGCCAGCAGTCGGGGGACAGGGACCACCTACGAGCAGTACTTC	TRBD1	TRBJ2-7	once	TRBV5-6
CASTSPRAIDEQFF	TGTGCCAGCACCTCGCCGCGGGCTATCGATGAGCAGTTCTTC	-	TRBJ2-1	few	TRBV7-2